This T cell receptor beta chain was documented in a study of cytomegalovirus exposure and HLA in healthy donors. General observations from the study: Both high specificity and high sensitivity reportedly marked the classifier's diagnosis of cytomegalovirus status. Cytomegalovirus-associated status was assigned to more than 150 TCR beta chains. The dataset shows that most TCR sequences were rare, while some public TCRs occurred in many donors.

The CDR3 runs 17 residues. The germline gives CDR1 GTSNPN, CDR2 SVGIG (reference sequence). Trimming removed 2 bases at V and 0 bases at J, with 17 bases between. Profiled with immunoSEQ multiplex PCR; TCRdb holds only in-frame clones, not every one. Altogether about 140,000 clones are present, approximately 82% being singletons, with the ten largest covering about 32%. Separate from the approximately 670-subject first cohort, the roughly 120-subject validation cohort was the one that the donors belonged to. As regards this clone: The antigen remains undetermined.

The receptor was isolated from a man aged 25-45 years in good health and CMV-seropositive. The chain combines TRBV30 with TRBJ2-4, with D possibly TRBD2 on 5 matching bases. Sequencing was carried out using PBMCs. The CDR3 nucleotides are TGTGCCTGGAGTCCGTCAGCATTCGGGGTAGCCAAAAACATTCAGTACTTC. It codes for CAWSPSAFGVAKNIQYF.